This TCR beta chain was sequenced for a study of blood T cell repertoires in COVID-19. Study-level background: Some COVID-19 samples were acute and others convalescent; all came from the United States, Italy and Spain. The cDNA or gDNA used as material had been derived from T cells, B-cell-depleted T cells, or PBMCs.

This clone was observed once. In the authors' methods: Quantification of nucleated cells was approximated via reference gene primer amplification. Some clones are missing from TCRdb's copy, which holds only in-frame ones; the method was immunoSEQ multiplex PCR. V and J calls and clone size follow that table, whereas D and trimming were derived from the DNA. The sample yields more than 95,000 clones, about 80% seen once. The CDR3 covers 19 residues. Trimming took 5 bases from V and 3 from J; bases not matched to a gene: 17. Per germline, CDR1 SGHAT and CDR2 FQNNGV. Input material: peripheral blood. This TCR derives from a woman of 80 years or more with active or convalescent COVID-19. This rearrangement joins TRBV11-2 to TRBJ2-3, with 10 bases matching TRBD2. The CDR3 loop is CASSPGRLLAGLWTDTQYF. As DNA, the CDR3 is TGTGCCAGCAGCCCAGGGCGATTACTAGCGGGACTGTGGACAGATACGCAGTATTTT.